Sequencing of this T cell receptor beta chain was carried out in a study of cytomegalovirus exposure and HLA in healthy donors. Study-wide results and caveats: Researchers catalogued under 200 TCR beta chains as cytomegalovirus-associated. According to an earlier analysis, most TCR beta V segments yielded productive rearrangements about 87% or about 30% of the time.

The study ran its PCR with 60 Vbeta and 13 Jbeta primers. Profiled with immunoSEQ multiplex PCR; TCRdb holds only in-frame clones, not every one. Among about 63,000 clones listed, 79% were seen once. Concerning this clone itself: Its target is not known.

Sequenced sample: PBMCs. This TCR was sampled from a young woman in good health and CMV-seronegative.

Here the CDR3 reads CASGPQGGNTEAFF. The CDR3, as DNA: TGTGCCAGCGGGCCCCAAGGGGGGAACACTGAAGCTTTCTTT. The chain links TRBV5-4 to TRBJ1-1; D is perhaps TRBD1 (6 bases). V was pared by 7 bases and J by 1 base, with 14 bases between. CDR3 length: 14 amino acids. The germline CDR1 and CDR2 sequences are SGHNT and YYREEE (reference sequence). The whole variable domain, filled in from reference TRBV5-4 and TRBJ1-1, reads ETGVTQSPTHLIKTRGQQVTLRCSSQSGHNTVSWYQQALGQGPQFIFQYYREEENGRGNFPPRFSGLQFPNYSSELNVNALELDDSALYLCASGPQGGNTEAFFGQGTRLTVV.